This TCR beta chain was observed in a study of cytomegalovirus exposure and HLA in healthy donors. In the study overall: In a previous analysis, about 100 million unique TCR beta sequences were found from roughly 180 million T cells. An early data release held approximately 85 million unique TCRs from HLA-typed donors. Study observations and caveats: When the data were analyzed later, several of the most significant clusters appeared to be linked to common viral pathogens. Excluded were some V segments that proved indistinguishable, including TRBV6-2 and TRBV6-3.

Germline CDR1 is MGHRA and CDR2 is YSYEKL. V gave up 7 bases and J gave up 6 bases; unmatched junction bases: 11. The CDR3 extends over 15 amino acids. This PCR relied on a set of 60 Vbeta primers and 13 Jbeta primers. Sequencing used immunoSEQ multiplex PCR; TCRdb keeps in-frame clones, though not all of them. The sample has about 130,000 clones, around 75% seen once. Comments on this clone: Antigen specificity is unknown. This specimen includes other DNA sequences encoding the same CDR3.

The receptor was isolated from a middle-aged man in good health and CMV-seronegative. This chain uses TRBV4-1 with TRBJ2-1; 8 bases line up with TRBD2. The sequencing input was PBMCs. CDR3 sequence (DNA): TGCGCCAGCATCCCCGTGCCGGGGGGGCGCAATGAGCAGTTCTTC. It is translated as CASIPVPGGRNEQFF.